What follows are 27 T cell receptor beta chains derived from one specimen sequenced in a study of cytomegalovirus exposure and HLA in healthy donors. The primer mix had 60 Vbeta and 13 Jbeta primers. Sequencing used immunoSEQ multiplex PCR; TCRdb keeps in-frame clones, though not all of them. Of roughly 260,000 clones listed, 70% to 90% were seen once; the top ten hold about 2%. The sample comprised PBMCs. The receptors were gathered from a woman between 40 and 55 years old in good health and CMV-seropositive.

The V gene is TRBV9, the J gene TRBJ2-3, with 8 bases identical to TRBD2. Germline-derived CDR1 and CDR2 are SGDLS and YYNGEE. The J segment lost 2 bases and the V segment lost 2 bases, leaving 4 bases of the junction unmatched. The CDR3 sequence is 15 residues long. The CDR3, as DNA: TGTGCCAGCAGCGTCACTAGCGGTCCCACAGATACGCAGTATTTT. As protein: CASSVTSGPTDTQYF.

This chain links TRBV18 with TRBJ2-5; maybe TRBD1 (6 bases). V was shortened by 5 bases and J by 5 bases, with 12 bases between the two germline ends. Germline-derived CDR1 and CDR2 are KGHSH and LQKENI. The CDR3 has 13 amino acids. CDR3 bases: TGTGCCAGCTCAGCGGTCCAGGGGGAGACCCAGTACTTC. Its translation is CASSAVQGETQYF.

The chain uses TRBV5-6 and TRBJ2-7, with 8 bases that match TRBD2. Trimming cost V 3 bases and J 5 bases; bases outside gene matches: 10. The CDR3 has 15 amino acids. Germline V gene sequence: CDR1 SGHDT, CDR2 YYEEEE. The CDR3 DNA reads as TGTGCCAGCAGCTACGGGGGGGAAGGGGGTGACGAGCAGTACTTC. It specifies CASSYGGEGGDEQYF.

The J gene is TRBJ1-5, the V gene TRBV7-9, with a weak D call TRBD1 (6 bases). Per germline, CDR1 SEHNR and CDR2 FQNEAQ (reference sequence). Trimming shortened V by 3 bases and J by 10 bases, and 16 bases separated the two germline ends. The CDR3 loop spans 14 amino acids. The CDR3 nucleotides read TGTGCCAGCAGCTTGGGGGCAGGAGAGAACCCCCAGCATTTT. It yields the protein CASSLGAGENPQHF.

J is TRBJ2-1 and V is TRBV10-3; 8 bases are a match to TRBD2. Germline lookup yields CDR1 ENHRY and CDR2 SYGVKD. CDR3 length: 15 residues. With 11 bases clipped from V and 8 bases from J, the junction kept 17 bases outside the gene matches. For the CDR3, the DNA is TGTGCCTCCCACGTGGCGGGAGGACTTATATATGAGCAGTTCTTC. Its translation: CASHVAGGLIYEQFF.

The chain combines TRBV19 with TRBJ1-2; D is unclear. CDR3 length equals 14 residues. CDR1 is LNHDA, CDR2 SQIVND, per germline (reference sequence). Trimming cost V 3 bases and J 8 bases, with 16 bases left between them. The CDR3 is CASSMAGSLVGYTF. Written as DNA, the CDR3 is TGTGCCAGTAGTATGGCCGGGTCCCTGGTAGGCTACACCTTC.

This chain connects TRBV30 to TRBJ1-1; D may be TRBD1 (6 bases). V lost 2 bases to trimming and J lost 1 base, with 8 bases between them. The CDR3 spans 13 residues. The germline V gene encodes CDR1 GTSNPN and CDR2 SVGIG (reference sequence). CDR3 nucleotides: TGTGCCTGGAGTAGGACAGCGAACACTGAAGCTTTCTTT. Residues: CAWSRTANTEAFF.

This chain uses TRBV2 with TRBJ2-1; 9 bases fit TRBD2. The CDR3 has 14 residues. Per germline, CDR1 SNHLY and CDR2 FYNNEI. Trimming at V came to 10 bases and at J to 7 bases, leaving 11 bases not matched to a gene. The CDR3 nucleotides are TGTGCCACCGAGGGAGGCGGGAGGGGAAATGAGCAGTTCTTC. This encodes CATEGGGRGNEQFF.

This chain links TRBV28 with TRBJ1-2; no definite D call. Trimming shortened V by 4 bases and J by 2 bases, and 5 bases separated the two germline ends. CDR1 and CDR2 (germline): MDHEN, SYDVKM. The CDR3 loop spans 12 amino acids. This chain's CDR3 is CASSSSNYGYTF. CDR3 DNA sequence: TGTGCCAGCAGTTCCTCGAACTATGGCTACACCTTC.

V and J are TRBV5-8 and TRBJ1-5; D gene unclear. This CDR3 comprises 15 residues. Trimming stripped 2 bases from V and 4 bases from J, with 13 bases between. Germline CDR1 is SGHTS and CDR2 is YDEGEE. The DNA for the CDR3 is TGTGCCAGCAGCTTATTTCAGTTCAGTAATCAGCCCCAGCATTTT. It codes for CASSLFQFSNQPQHF.

This clone has just one count. This chain connects TRBV5-1 to TRBJ2-7; 9 positions match TRBD1. Germline loops: CDR1 SGHRS, CDR2 YFSETQ. CDR3 size: 14 residues. V shed 0 bases and J 4 bases; nucleotides not matched to a gene: 2. The CDR3 region has the DNA TGCGCCAGCAGCTTGGTCGGGACAGGGTACGAGCAGTACTTC. Translating it yields CASSLVGTGYEQYF. Full variable domain (rest looked up from reference TRBV5-1 and TRBJ2-7): KAGVTQTPRYLIKTRGQQVTLSCSPISGHRSVSWYQQTPGQGLQFLFEYFSETQRNKGNFPGRFSGRQFSNSRSEMNVSTLELGDSALYLCASSLVGTGYEQYFGPGTRLTVT.

V gene TRBV5-1 combines with J gene TRBJ2-3; 10 bases match TRBD2. V shed 0 bases and J 2 bases; nucleotides not matched to a gene: 6. Germline-derived CDR1 and CDR2 are SGHRS and YFSETQ. The CDR3 consists of 17 residues. The CDR3 here is CASSLGAGGLNTDTQYF. The CDR3 DNA reads as TGCGCCAGCAGCTTGGGAGCGGGAGGGCTTAACACAGATACGCAGTATTTT.

V usage is TRBV10-3 and J usage is TRBJ1-1, with 7 bases matching TRBD1. V gave up 3 bases and J gave up 4 bases; unmatched junction bases: 8. The CDR3 is 15 amino acids. CDR1 is ENHRY, CDR2 SYGVKD, per germline. The CDR3 sequence is CAISDPSTGSTEAFF. DNA of the CDR3: TGTGCCATCAGTGACCCCTCGACAGGGTCCACTGAAGCTTTCTTT.

The J gene is TRBJ1-5, the V gene TRBV15, with D possibly matching TRBD1 (6 bases). The CDR3 has 18 residues. V lost 3 bases, J lost 0 bases, and 18 bases lay in between. The V gene's germline CDR1 is LNHNV and CDR2 YYDKDF (reference sequence). The CDR3 nucleotides are TGTGCCACCAGCAGCCGGGACATCCCAGACAATAGCAATCAGCCCCAGCATTTT. Translation: CATSSRDIPDNSNQPQHF.

V usage is TRBV9 and J usage is TRBJ2-7; weak D call: TRBD2 (5 bases). The CDR3 is 14 amino acids. Germline values: CDR1 SGDLS, CDR2 YYNGEE. V lost 0 bases, J lost 0 bases, and 7 bases lay in between. The CDR3: CASSVGGFSYEQYF. The CDR3 DNA is TGTGCCAGCAGCGTAGGAGGGTTCTCCTACGAGCAGTACTTC.

The V and J genes are TRBV23-1 and TRBJ2-6; D is possibly TRBD2 (5 bases). TRBV23-1 is an ORF for which the function is uncertain. The V end was cut by 6 bases, the J end by 3 bases, with 21 bases between. This CDR3 has 18 amino acids. The CDR3 sequence: CASRCEGLVLLGANVLTF. The CDR3 DNA reads TGCGCCAGCAGATGTGAGGGCCTAGTTCTCCTTGGGGCCAACGTCCTGACTTTC.

The chain carries TRBV7-2 and TRBJ2-7; tentative D call: TRBD1 (6 bases). The germline V and J ends were trimmed by 1 base and 4 bases, with 11 bases remaining between them. CDR1 is SGHTA and CDR2 is FQGNSA in the germline V gene. The CDR3 consists of 14 residues. The DNA for the CDR3 is TGTGCCAGCAGCTTAGGACAGGACTTTTACGAGCAGTACTTC. Translating gives CASSLGQDFYEQYF.

This clone was seen once. This CDR3 is also generated by other DNA sequences in the sample. The V call is TRBV5-1, the J call TRBJ2-5, with 8 nucleotides matching TRBD1. The DNA end is more similar to TRBJ2-7, so the J call may be wrong. This CDR3 region has 13 residues. Germline V gene sequence: CDR1 SGHRS, CDR2 YFSETQ. The chain's CDR3 is CASSLDRAGEQYF. The CDR3 coding sequence is TGCGCCAGCAGCCTGGACAGGGCGGGCGAGCAGTACTTC.

V gene TRBV19 combines with J gene TRBJ1-3, with 10 bases aligning to TRBD1. V gave up 0 bases and J gave up 5 bases; unmatched junction bases: 7. This CDR3 spans 17 amino acids. Germline V CDR1 and CDR2: LNHDA, SQIVND (reference sequence). CDR3 region: CASSIEGTGVRRNTIYF. The CDR3 DNA follows: TGTGCCAGTAGTATAGAAGGGACAGGGGTTCGGAGAAACACCATATATTTT.

The DNA for the CDR3 is TGTGCCAGCAGTGTGGTAAAGAGGAAGTGCTCTGGAAACACCATATATTTT. Its protein is CASSVVKRKCSGNTIYF. The V and J genes are TRBV6-4 and TRBJ1-3; D is undetermined. The CDR3 is made up of 17 amino acids. V lost 4 bases to trimming and J lost 0 bases, with 16 bases between them. Germline CDR1 MRHNA, CDR2 SNTAGT.

The chain is built from TRBV27 and TRBJ2-7, with 8 nucleotides matching TRBD2. This CDR3 has 16 residues. Germline trimming cut 6 bases from V and 1 base from J; bases unmatched to any gene: 11. Per germline, CDR1 MNHEY and CDR2 SMNVEV (reference sequence). CDR3 bases: TGTGCCAGCAGCTCCGGTCACGGGGGGGGTTCCTACGAGCAGTACTTC. This gives the protein CASSSGHGGGSYEQYF.

This clone showed up just a few times. The V and J genes are TRBV27 and TRBJ2-7; the D is unclear. There are 13 residues in the CDR3. V lost 11 bases and J lost 3, with 17 bases in between. Germline CDR1 reads MNHEY; CDR2 reads SMNVEV (reference sequence). The DNA of the CDR3 is TGTGCCCCTTGCGACTCCTTGGTCTACGAGCAGTACTTC. Translating gives CAPCDSLVYEQYF.

The chain links TRBV6-6 to TRBJ1-5; unclear D gene. The V gene's germline CDR1 is MNHNY and CDR2 SVGAGI (reference sequence). The V end was cut by 0 bases, the J end by 3 bases, with 12 bases between. The CDR3 has 16 residues. In DNA, the CDR3 is TGTGCCAGCAGTTACTCTGTCACCTTACTCAATCAGCCCCAGCATTTT. It is translated as CASSYSVTLLNQPQHF.

This clone was seen more than once but under ten times. V gene TRBV7-9 combines with J gene TRBJ2-1; 11 bases match TRBD1. CDR3 size: 16 residues. The V gene end was trimmed by 4 bases and the J gene end by 8 bases; junction bases not matched to a gene: 10. CDR1 and CDR2 (germline): SEHNR, FQNEAQ (reference sequence). The CDR3 sequence: CASSSDAGQGVDEQFF. The CDR3 DNA follows: TGTGCCAGCAGCTCGGACGCGGGACAGGGGGTGGATGAGCAGTTCTTC.

The rearrangement uses TRBV29-1 and TRBJ2-7; 11 nucleotides align to TRBD2. The CDR3 length is 16 residues. In germline, CDR1 is SQVTM, CDR2 ANQGSEA. V lost 1 base, J lost 2 bases, and 7 bases stayed unmatched. The CDR3 region is CSVEGMTSGNAYEQYF. The CDR3 region has the DNA TGCAGCGTTGAAGGGATGACTAGCGGGAACGCCTACGAGCAGTACTTC.

J is TRBJ2-7 and V is TRBV19; 9 bases line up with TRBD2. Germline-derived CDR1 and CDR2 are LNHDA and SQIVND (reference sequence). The CDR3 contains 13 residues. The trim removed 3 bases at V and 6 bases at J, leaving 3 bases unmatched. For the CDR3, the DNA is TGTGCCAGTAGTATGGGACTAGCTTCCGAGCAGTACTTC. Translating it yields CASSMGLASEQYF. Filled out from reference TRBV19 and TRBJ2-7, the complete variable domain reads DGGITQSPKYLFRKEGQNVTLSCEQNLNHDAMYWYRQDPGQGLRLIYYSQIVNDFQKGDIAEGYSVSREKKESFPLTVTSAQKNPTAFYLCASSMGLASEQYFGPGTRLTVT.

A remark on this clone: The germline gene is not matched at one end of the junction; a read error may be the cause. V and J are TRBV6-5 and TRBJ2-7, with 7 bases lining up with TRBD2. The CDR3 has 15 residues. Germline CDR1 and CDR2: MNHEY and SVGAGI. Here the CDR3 reads CASSYTAGRGYERYF. CDR3 DNA: TGTGCCAGCAGCTACACAGCGGGGAGAGGATACGAGCGGTACTTC.